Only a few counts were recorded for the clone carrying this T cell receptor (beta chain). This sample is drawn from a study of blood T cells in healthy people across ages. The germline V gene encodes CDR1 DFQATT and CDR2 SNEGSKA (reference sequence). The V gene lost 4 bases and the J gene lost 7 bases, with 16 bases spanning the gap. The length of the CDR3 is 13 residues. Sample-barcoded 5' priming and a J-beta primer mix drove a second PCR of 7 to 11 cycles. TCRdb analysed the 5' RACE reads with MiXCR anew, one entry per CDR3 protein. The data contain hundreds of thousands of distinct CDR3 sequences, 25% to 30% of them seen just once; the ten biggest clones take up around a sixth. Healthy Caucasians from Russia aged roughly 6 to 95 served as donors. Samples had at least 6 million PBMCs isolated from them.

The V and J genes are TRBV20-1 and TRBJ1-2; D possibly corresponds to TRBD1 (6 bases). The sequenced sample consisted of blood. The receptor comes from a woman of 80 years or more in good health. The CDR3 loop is CSATLGQSTGYTF. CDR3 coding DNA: TGCAGTGCTACCCTCGGACAGAGTACTGGCTACACCTTC.